The 2 T cell receptor beta chains below all came from one sample that was sequenced in a study of T cells in Graves' hyperthyroidism and ophthalmopathy. Amplification of TCR beta CDR3 regions was performed using RNA transcripts as template. When the TCR CDR3 underwent first-round RT-PCR, the HTBI primer set was used. MiXCR, run by TCRdb on the multiplex PCR reads, gives a single entry per CDR3 protein. The sample consists of under 650,000 distinct CDR3 sequences, about a sixth of them appearing once. The sequencing sample was made of blood. The receptors stem from a woman in her 30s with Graves' hyperthyroidism.

This clonotype came up a few times. The rearrangement joins TRBV4-1 to TRBJ2-7; 9 positions match TRBD1. CDR1 and CDR2 from the germline V gene are MGHRA and YSYEKL. The CDR3 covers 15 residues. The J segment lost 4 bases and the V segment lost 3 bases, leaving 7 bases of the junction unmatched. The CDR3 DNA is TGCGCCAGCAGCCACCCGGGACAGGGAGTTTACGAGCAGTACTTC. The encoded protein is CASSHPGQGVYEQYF.

CDR3: CASSLARGRQYF. CDR3 nucleotides: TGTGCCAGCAGCTTAGCAAGGGGGCGGCAGTATTTT. The rearrangement uses TRBV5-6 and TRBJ2-3; 7 bases are a match to TRBD1. This CDR3 is built from 12 residues. CDR1 SGHDT and CDR2 YYEEEE come from the germline V gene. V trimming: 2 bases; J trimming: 11 bases; junction bases outside the gene matches: 5.